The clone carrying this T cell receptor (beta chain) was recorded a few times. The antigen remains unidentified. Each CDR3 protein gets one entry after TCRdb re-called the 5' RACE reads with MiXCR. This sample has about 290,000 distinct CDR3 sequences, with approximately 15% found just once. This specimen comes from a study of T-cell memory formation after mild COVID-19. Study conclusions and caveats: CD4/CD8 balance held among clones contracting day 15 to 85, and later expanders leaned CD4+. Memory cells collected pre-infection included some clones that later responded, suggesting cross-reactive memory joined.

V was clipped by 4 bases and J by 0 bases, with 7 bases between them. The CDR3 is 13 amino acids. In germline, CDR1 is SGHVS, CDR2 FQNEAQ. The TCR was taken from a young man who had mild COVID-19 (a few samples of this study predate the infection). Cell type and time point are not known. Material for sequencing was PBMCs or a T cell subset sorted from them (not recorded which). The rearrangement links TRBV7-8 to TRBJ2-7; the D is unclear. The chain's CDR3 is CASSSESSYEQYF. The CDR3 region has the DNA TGTGCCAGCAGCTCAGAGTCCTCCTACGAGCAGTACTTC. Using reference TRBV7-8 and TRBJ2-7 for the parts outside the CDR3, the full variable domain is GAGVSQSPRYKVAKRGQDVALRCDPISGHVSLFWYQQALGQGPEFLTYFQNEAQLDKSGLPSDRFFAERPEGSVSTLKIQRTQQEDSAVYLCASSSESSYEQYFGPGTRLTVT.